Below, one TCR beta chain is given with its context. Its matching antigen is unknown. The CDR3 sequence is 14 residues long. Germline loops: CDR1 ENHRY, CDR2 SYGVKD. Trimming took off 6 bases at V and 0 bases at J, with 12 bases between the two ends. The sample belongs to a study of beta chain features in type 1 diabetes. Study-wide results and limits: Among patients, naive, central memory and Treg TCRB repertoires appeared more similar than among healthy donors. Moderate yet significant TCRB CDR3 shortening was seen in Type 1 diabetes patients in all four CD4+ subsets.

Of the isolated RNA, all was reverse transcribed, and so the sequenced material was expressed TCRB transcripts. Repertoires were generated with immunoSEQ multiplex PCR, while TCRdb's copy carries only in-frame clones and drops some. The sample lists roughly 700,000 clones; 10% to 15% were seen once. The J gene is TRBJ2-7, the V gene TRBV10-3, with unresolved D. The receptor was isolated from a man between 18 and 35 years old with type 1 diabetes. What was sequenced was naive CD4+ T cells from blood. CDR3 loop: CAIRDPEVSYEQYF. The CDR3 nucleotides are TGTGCCATCAGGGACCCCGAAGTCTCCTACGAGCAGTACTTC.